One and the same sample provided the 12 T cell receptor beta chains below, sequenced in a study of T cell repertoires in cytomegalovirus infection. These TCRs' antigens remain unknown. TCRdb itself ran the reads through MiXCR, one entry per CDR3 protein. The sample records approximately 100,000 distinct CDR3 sequences, approximately 28% being singletons. Sequenced here: CD8+ T cells from cultured PBMCs, sampled from culture after CMV antigen stimulation. These receptors originate from a human donor in good health (CMV status not recorded). Some clones in this sample may be carry-over from other donors' samples.

This chain connects TRBV5-4 to TRBJ2-3, with TRBD2 as a possible D gene (5 bases). The germline V gene has CDR1 SGHNT and CDR2 YYREEE (reference sequence). V was shortened by 4 bases and J by 6 bases, with 18 bases between the two germline ends. The CDR3 spans 15 residues. DNA of the CDR3: TGTGCCAGCAGCAACGCCGTACTAGTGACCGATACGCAGTATTTT. It yields the protein CASSNAVLVTDTQYF.

The chain carries TRBV19 and TRBJ1-1, with D unresolved. Germline CDR1 and CDR2: LNHDA and SQIVND (reference sequence). This CDR3 has 13 residues. V gave up 5 bases and J gave up 1 base, with 8 bases separating them. CDR3 sequence (DNA): TGTGCCAGTAGTTCCATGGGGAACACTGAAGCTTTCTTT. Its protein product is CASSSMGNTEAFF.

The V and J genes are TRBV27 and TRBJ2-3; D is possibly TRBD2 (6 bases). Germline V gene lookup returns CDR1 MNHEY and CDR2 SMNVEV (reference sequence). Deletions cut 8 bases from V and 6 bases from J, with 21 bases between. The CDR3 has 15 amino acids. As DNA, the CDR3 is TGTGCCAGCGGACCATCCGGGACTCCGACTGATACGCAGTATTTT. Translating it yields CASGPSGTPTDTQYF.

The gene calls are TRBV4-2 and TRBJ2-7, with no clear D. Germline CDR1 is LGHNA and CDR2 is YNFKEQ. V was clipped by 4 bases and J by 2 bases, with 24 bases between them. This CDR3 comprises 18 residues. The CDR3: CASSPIGILQAKTYEQYF. CDR3 DNA sequence: TGTGCCAGCAGCCCAATCGGCATTCTTCAGGCCAAGACCTACGAGCAGTACTTC.

This rearrangement joins TRBV28 to TRBJ2-2; 10 bases are a match to TRBD1. Germline V gene data show CDR1 as MDHEN and CDR2 as SYDVKM. CDR3 length: 15 residues. The V gene end was trimmed by 4 bases and the J gene end by 6 bases; junction bases not matched to a gene: 5. Written as DNA, the CDR3 is TGTGCCAGCAGTTCTCCGGGACAGGGGTCCGGGGAGCTGTTTTTT. Amino acid sequence: CASSSPGQGSGELFF.

This chain connects TRBV10-3 to TRBJ2-3; the match to TRBD2 covers 10 bases. This CDR3 region has 16 residues. The V and J ends lost 2 bases and 3 bases, in that order; junction bases with no gene match: 5. Per the germline V gene, CDR1 is ENHRY and CDR2 is SYGVKD. CDR3 region: CAISEGTSGETDTQYF. The CDR3 DNA is TGTGCCATCAGTGAGGGAACTAGCGGGGAAACAGATACGCAGTATTTT.

V is TRBV19 and J is TRBJ1-1; a possible D gene is TRBD1 (5 bases). Trimming removed 6 bases at V and 8 bases at J, with 22 bases between. CDR1 LNHDA and CDR2 SQIVND come from the germline V gene (reference sequence). This CDR3 is built from 15 residues. DNA for the CDR3: TGTGCCAGTAGACTGGGGGTGACAGTACCTACGGAAGCTTTCTTT. This sequence encodes CASRLGVTVPTEAFF.

Comments on this clonotype: No conserved phenylalanine or tryptophan is present at the end of the CDR3, so a read error is the likely explanation. J is TRBJ2-1 and V is TRBV27; 11 nucleotides line up with TRBD2. This CDR3 spans 15 amino acids. Trimming cost V 6 bases and J 4 bases; bases outside gene matches: 5. Germline lookup yields CDR1 MNHEY and CDR2 SMNVEV (reference sequence). The CDR3 loop reads CASSEGLAGYNEQFL. The CDR3 coding sequence is TGTGCCAGCAGCGAAGGACTAGCGGGTTACAATGAGCAGTTCCTC.

V and J are TRBV4-1 and TRBJ1-5, with TRBD1 matching over 7 bases. Germline CDR1 reads MGHRA; CDR2 reads YSYEKL. CDR3 size: 17 residues. V was pared by 0 bases and J by 6 bases, with 11 bases of the junction left unmatched. CDR3 region: CASSQDQAGGLSQPQHF. DNA for the CDR3: TGCGCCAGCAGCCAAGATCAGGCAGGGGGGTTATCTCAGCCCCAGCATTTT.

CDR3: CASSPGFNEQFF. The CDR3 DNA reads TGTGCCAGCAGCCCGGGGTTCAATGAGCAGTTCTTC. The chain links TRBV7-2 to TRBJ2-1; the D gene is possibly TRBD2 (5 bases). CDR3 length: 12 amino acids. Trimming cost V 5 bases and J 6 bases, with 8 bases left between them. Germline V gene sequence: CDR1 SGHTA, CDR2 FQGNSA. The complete variable domain, with remaining parts taken from reference TRBV7-2 and TRBJ2-1, reads GAGVSQSPSNKVTEKGKDVELRCDPISGHTALYWYRQSLGQGLEFLIYFQGNSAPDKSGLPSDRFSAERTGGSVSTLTIQRTQQEDSAVYLCASSPGFNEQFFGPGTRLTVL.

This clonotype was seen more than once but under ten times. J is TRBJ2-7 and V is TRBV20-1; 14 nucleotides align to TRBD2. V dropped 6 bases and J dropped 2; count of bases not matched to a gene: 9. Germline V gene data show CDR1 as DFQATT and CDR2 as SNEGSKA (reference sequence). This CDR3 is built from 16 residues. The CDR3 is CSATRTSGGSTYEQYF. The CDR3 DNA reads TGCAGTGCAACTCGGACTAGCGGGGGGTCTACCTACGAGCAGTACTTC.

A few counts support this clonotype. The rearrangement links TRBV19 to TRBJ1-1, with TRBD1 matching over 8 bases. The V and J ends lost 4 bases and 0 bases, in that order; junction bases with no gene match: 4. The CDR3 has 15 amino acids. CDR1 LNHDA and CDR2 SQIVND come from the germline V gene (reference sequence). The CDR3 spells CASSKGQGLNTEAFF. The CDR3 DNA reads TGTGCCAGTAGTAAAGGACAGGGATTGAACACTGAAGCTTTCTTT.